Sequencing of this TCR beta chain was carried out in a study of blood T cell repertoires in COVID-19. The CDR3 covers 17 residues. Germline V gene data show CDR1 as SGHNT and CDR2 as YENEEA. The V end was cut by 5 bases, the J end by 2 bases, with 20 bases between. Libraries were prepared by immunoSEQ multiplex PCR; TCRdb keeps only in-frame clonotypes and omits some of them. The sample has 120,000 to 150,000 clones, 80% to 90% seen once. Sequenced: peripheral blood. This chain connects TRBV11-3 to TRBJ2-3; a possible D gene is TRBD2 (6 bases). The sequence derives from a man between 18 and 29 years old with COVID-19, enrolled during active disease. CDR3 in amino acids: CASSLGAREHPTDTQYF. CDR3 coding DNA: TGTGCCAGCAGCCTAGGGGCACGGGAGCATCCCACAGATACGCAGTATTTT.